Sequencing of this T cell receptor (beta chain) was carried out in a study of blood T cell repertoires in COVID-19. On the study more broadly: Specimens from acute and convalescent COVID-19 originated in the United States, Italy and Spain. Sources were T cells, B-cell-depleted T cells, or PBMCs; the material itself was cDNA or gDNA.

CDR1 is DFQATT, CDR2 SNEGSKA, per germline (reference sequence). The CDR3 has 11 residues. The V gene lost 6 bases and the J gene lost 4 bases, with 9 bases spanning the gap. Sequencing used immunoSEQ multiplex PCR; TCRdb keeps in-frame clones, though not all of them. The data show some 500,000 clones, with 85% to 90% seen just once and approximately 1.8% held by the top ten. Participants were aged roughly 18 to 89 years, lived in 25 or so US areas, and enrolled virtually. Input material: PBMCs or T cells enriched from blood (not recorded which). The chain uses TRBV20-1 and TRBJ1-2; possibly TRBD1 for D (6 bases). This TCR derives from a woman between 40 and 55 years old who had recovered from COVID-19. The CDR3 sequence is CSAGQIYGYTF. For the CDR3, the DNA is TGCAGTGCCGGACAGATCTATGGCTACACCTTC.